This T cell receptor (beta chain) was obtained from a study of blood T cell repertoires in COVID-19. Study details: Sources were T cells, B-cell-depleted T cells, or PBMCs; the material itself was cDNA or gDNA.

In the original analysis: Estimation of nucleated cell counts relied on the amplification of reference gene primers. Data came from immunoSEQ multiplex PCR; TCRdb stores just in-frame clones and leaves some out. The V and J calls and clone size were taken over from that table, and D and trimming were inferred from the DNA. Here the sample spans a few hundred thousand clones, around nine tenths being singletons. Participant-reported clinical history was the basis for cohort assignment. This TCR came from a woman in her 30s who had been exposed to COVID-19. The sequencing input was PBMCs or T cells enriched from blood (not recorded which).

The CDR3 nucleotides read TGTGCCAGCTCACCAATATCGGGTGACGAGCAGTACTTC. Translation gives CASSPISGDEQYF. V is TRBV18 and J is TRBJ2-7; D remains ambiguous. This CDR3 region has 13 residues. V was trimmed by 2 bases and J by 5 bases, leaving 10 bases between them. Germline V lookup: CDR1 KGHSH, CDR2 LQKENI.